These 13 T cell receptor beta chains were sequenced from one sample in a study of blood T cell repertoires in COVID-19. Sequenced by immunoSEQ multiplex PCR; TCRdb stores in-frame clones only, minus some. The profile shows 250,000 or so clones, around 84% of them singletons. Material for sequencing was PBMCs or T cells enriched from blood (not recorded which). The source is a woman aged 45-60 years who had been exposed to COVID-19.

This chain joins TRBV19 and TRBJ1-1; TRBD1 matches 9 bases. With 6 bases clipped from V and 14 bases from J, the junction kept 13 bases outside the gene matches. The CDR3 covers 13 residues. CDR1 is LNHDA, CDR2 SQIVND, per germline (reference sequence). The CDR3 nucleotides read TGTGCCAGTAGCCCAACCCCGGGACAGGGAAACTTCTTT. Translated, it gives CASSPTPGQGNFF.

The chain joins TRBV9 to TRBJ2-5; 7 bases map to TRBD1. There are 14 residues in the CDR3. Germline assignment: CDR1 SGDLS and CDR2 YYNGEE. The J segment lost 5 bases and the V segment lost 3 bases, leaving 7 bases of the junction unmatched. CDR3 nucleotide sequence: TGTGCCAGCAGCGCATGGGACAGAACGGAGACCCAGTACTTC. The encoded protein is CASSAWDRTETQYF.

This rearrangement joins TRBV3-1 (or the pseudogene TRBV3-2) to TRBJ1-2, with D possibly TRBD1 on 6 matching bases. Trimming shortened V by 1 base and J by 4 bases, and 19 bases separated the two germline ends. This CDR3 region has 17 residues. Per germline, CDR1 LGHDT and CDR2 YNNKEL (reference sequence). The CDR3 nucleotides are TGTGCCAGCAGCCAAGGTTATCCGTGGGGGCGAAGCTATGGCTACACCTTC. Translating it yields CASSQGYPWGRSYGYTF.

The chain combines TRBV5-1 with TRBJ2-5; 9 positions agree with TRBD2. J lost 0 bases, V lost 4 bases, and 4 bases had no gene match. This CDR3 comprises 15 residues. Germline V gene data show CDR1 as SGHRS and CDR2 as YFSETQ. This CDR3 reads CASSPRLADQETQYF. The DNA for the CDR3 is TGCGCCAGCAGCCCCCGACTAGCGGACCAAGAGACCCAGTACTTC.

The chain joins TRBV14 to TRBJ2-1; 8 bases are shared with TRBD2. CDR1 SGHDN and CDR2 FVKESK come from the germline V gene. J lost 10 bases, V lost 5 bases, and 13 bases had no gene match. The CDR3 is 15 residues long. CDR3 DNA: TGTGCCAGCAGCTCTACCTATGGAAGCGGGGGCGAGCAGTTCTTC. Protein product: CASSSTYGSGGEQFF.

This sequence joins TRBV9 and TRBJ1-1, with a tentative D call TRBD1 (5 bases). There are 15 residues in the CDR3. Trimming shortened V by 0 bases and J by 1 base, and 10 bases separated the two germline ends. CDR1 is SGDLS, CDR2 YYNGEE, per germline. This CDR3 is CASSVVGAGNTEAFF. CDR3 nucleotide sequence: TGTGCCAGCAGCGTAGTTGGGGCAGGGAACACTGAAGCTTTCTTT. The variable domain in full, with the rest retrieved from reference TRBV9 and TRBJ1-1, is DSGVTQTPKHLITATGQRVTLRCSPRSGDLSVYWYQQSLDQGLQFLIQYYNGEERAKGNILERFSAQQFPDLHSELNLSSLELGDSALYFCASSVVGAGNTEAFFGQGTRLTVV.

The J gene is TRBJ2-1, the V gene TRBV3-1 (or the pseudogene TRBV3-2); TRBD2 is a possible D gene (6 bases). This CDR3 has 15 residues. Looked up from germline, CDR1 is LGHDT and CDR2 is YNNKEL (reference sequence). The germline V and J ends were trimmed by 0 bases and 3 bases, with 9 bases remaining between them. The CDR3 sequence: CASSQDGGNYNEQFF. In DNA form, the CDR3 reads TGTGCCAGCAGCCAAGACGGGGGAAACTACAATGAGCAGTTCTTC.

The V and J genes are TRBV12-3 or TRBV12-4 and TRBJ1-1; D unresolved. The CDR3 totals 12 residues. The V and J ends lost 7 bases and 6 bases respectively, with 12 bases between them. The CDR3 DNA sequence: TGTGCCAGCACCGACTTCCGGGCTGAAGCTTTCTTT. It encodes CASTDFRAEAFF.

This chain links TRBV29-1 with TRBJ2-1, with D unresolved. This CDR3 is 12 amino acids long. In germline, CDR1 is SQVTM, CDR2 ANQGSEA. Trimming took off 4 bases at V and 3 bases at J, with 7 bases between the two ends. The CDR3 sequence: CSVVTLYNEQFF. The CDR3 DNA reads as TGCAGCGTTGTGACACTCTACAATGAGCAGTTCTTC.

This chain links TRBV7-2 with TRBJ2-7; 8 positions match TRBD2. Germline CDR1 and CDR2: SGHTA and FQGNSA. The trim removed 1 base at V and 0 bases at J, leaving 5 bases unmatched. This CDR3 spans 16 amino acids. This chain's CDR3 is CASSLGAGVHSYEQYF. The DNA of the CDR3 is TGTGCCAGCAGCTTAGGAGCGGGGGTTCACTCCTACGAGCAGTACTTC.

This clone was recorded once. The chain recombines TRBV27 with TRBJ2-1, with D perhaps TRBD1 (5 bases). Germline CDR1 is MNHEY and CDR2 is SMNVEV (reference sequence). This CDR3 has 12 amino acids. Trimming cost V 4 bases and J 8 bases, with 9 bases left between them. Here the CDR3 reads CASSSQGYEQFF. Here the CDR3 DNA reads TGTGCCAGCAGTTCCCAGGGTTATGAGCAGTTCTTC.

The chain carries TRBV5-1 and TRBJ1-1, with 10 nucleotides matching TRBD1. CDR3 length equals 15 residues. V was clipped by 5 bases and J by 5 bases; unmatched bases: 9. CDR1 is SGHRS, CDR2 YFSETQ, per germline. CDR3 in amino acids: CASSGTGALGTEAFF. The CDR3 DNA sequence: TGCGCCAGCAGTGGGACAGGGGCCCTTGGGACTGAAGCTTTCTTT.

This clone occurred once. CDR3 DNA sequence: TGTGCCAGCAGTCGATCTCGACAGGGTGCTGGCTACACCTTC. It translates to CASSRSRQGAGYTF. The chain joins TRBV27 to TRBJ1-2, with TRBD1 matching 7 bases. The CDR3 has 14 residues. J gave up 7 bases and V 5 bases, and 10 bases lay outside the gene matches. CDR1 MNHEY and CDR2 SMNVEV come from the germline V gene (reference sequence).